This T cell receptor beta chain was recovered during a study of OX40 agonist ivuxolimab in advanced cancers. The overall study: Across the patients, intravenous ivuxolimab was delivered every 2 weeks at 0.01 to 10 mg/kg. Dose-escalation patients suffered from hepatocellular carcinoma, melanoma, renal cell or head and neck cancer. Partial responses were achieved by three patients, one with hepatocellular carcinoma and two with cutaneous melanoma.

Using immunoSEQ multiplex PCR, the repertoire was profiled, and TCRdb retains in-frame clones only, with some absent. The table records roughly 56,000 clones, 70% to 85% of them present only once. The CDR3 consists of 17 residues. V dropped 9 bases and J dropped 3 bases, with 24 bases sitting between them. Germline V gene data show CDR1 as WNHNN and CDR2 as SYGVQD (reference sequence). Regarding this clone: Its antigen remains unknown.

General study results and limits: Researchers report that CD8+ T cells had, on average, more expanded clones than CD4+.

The chain employs TRBV10-1 and TRBJ1-5; no clear D. Here the sequenced sample was CD4+ or CD8+ T cells sorted from blood, taken in a trial of the OX40 agonist ivuxolimab. The TCR comes from an adult with an advanced solid tumor such as melanoma, head and neck, liver or kidney cancer. The CDR3 region has the DNA TGCGCCAGACGAGTCTCCGTCACCTTGGAAAACAATCAGCCCCAGCATTTT. Translated: CARRVSVTLENNQPQHF.